This passage covers 28 T cell receptor beta chains from one sample sequenced in a study of cytomegalovirus exposure and HLA in healthy donors. Primers: 60 Vbeta forward and 13 Jbeta reverse. The method was immunoSEQ multiplex PCR; TCRdb's version includes in-frame clones alone and lacks a portion of them. The sample consists of 120,000 to 150,000 clones, 78% of them appearing once. The sample consisted of PBMCs. Receptors originate from a male donor in good health and CMV-seronegative.

In DNA form, the CDR3 reads TGTGCCAGCAGCGAGACCGGGACTGACTCTGAGCAGCAGTACTTC. Residues: CASSETGTDSEQQYF. The rearrangement links TRBV11-3 to TRBJ2-7; tentatively, D is TRBD2 (6 bases). The V and J ends lost 5 bases and 8 bases respectively, with 22 bases between them. Germline CDR1 is SGHNT and CDR2 is YENEEA. The CDR3 runs to 15 residues.

The chain couples TRBV9 to TRBJ2-5, with a possible D match to TRBD2 (6 bases). There are 13 residues in the CDR3. Germline-derived CDR1 and CDR2 are SGDLS and YYNGEE. Trimming pared 2 bases from V and 5 bases from J, leaving 10 bases between. DNA for the CDR3: TGTGCCAGCAGCGTGGGGGGAGTGGAGACCCAGTACTTC. Its protein product is CASSVGGVETQYF.

The J gene is TRBJ1-5, the V gene TRBV30; TRBD1 matches 9 bases. The junction had 4 bases not matched to a gene; V was cut back by 5 bases and J by 5 bases. CDR1 is GTSNPN and CDR2 is SVGIG in the germline V gene (reference sequence). The CDR3 spans 13 residues. CDR3 sequence: CAWADRGDQPQHF. The CDR3 bases are TGTGCCTGGGCTGACAGGGGGGATCAGCCCCAGCATTTT.

The chain is built from TRBV4-2 and TRBJ2-7; a weak D match, TRBD2 (7 bases). The V gene's germline CDR1 is LGHNA and CDR2 YNFKEQ. The CDR3 extends over 18 amino acids. V lost 4 bases and J 5 bases, leaving 27 bases between the germline ends. CDR3 amino acids: CASSRRGGMSGEVDEQYF. The CDR3 DNA is TGTGCCAGCAGCCGAAGGGGGGGAATGAGCGGGGAAGTCGACGAGCAGTACTTC.

The chain combines TRBV6-5 with TRBJ1-2, with 8 bases lining up with TRBD1. After removal of 6 bases from V and 3 bases from J, the junction contained 6 bases not matched to a gene. The length of the CDR3 is 14 residues. In germline, CDR1 is MNHEY, CDR2 SVGAGI. This CDR3 is CASRRKDRDYGYTF. The DNA for the CDR3 is TGTGCCAGCAGACGGAAGGACAGGGACTATGGCTACACCTTC.

This clone has only one observation. The chain combines TRBV7-6 with TRBJ1-2; 11 bases align to TRBD1. CDR1 and CDR2 from the germline V gene are SGHVS and FNYEAQ. The V gene end was trimmed by 0 bases and the J gene end by 3 bases; junction bases not matched to a gene: 12. The CDR3 loop spans 19 amino acids. CDR3 residues: CASSLAPGQGADGDYGYTF. The CDR3 bases are TGTGCCAGCAGCTTAGCGCCTGGACAGGGGGCCGATGGGGACTATGGCTACACCTTC.

This chain links TRBV27 with TRBJ2-7, with 11 nucleotides matching TRBD1. This CDR3 region has 15 residues. Germline lookup yields CDR1 MNHEY and CDR2 SMNVEV (reference sequence). The J segment lost 6 bases and the V segment lost 5 bases, leaving 9 bases of the junction unmatched. CDR3 protein: CASSGQGALMVEQYF. The CDR3 nucleotides are TGTGCCAGCAGTGGACAGGGGGCGCTGATGGTCGAGCAGTACTTC.

This clone was picked up a small number of times. The chain recombines TRBV29-1 with TRBJ2-7; a weak D match, TRBD2 (6 bases). The CDR3 spans 11 residues. Germline lookup yields CDR1 SQVTM and CDR2 ANQGSEA. V was trimmed by 5 bases and J by 6 bases, leaving 11 bases between them. The CDR3: CSVRLGSEQYF. CDR3 nucleotide sequence: TGCAGCGTTCGACTAGGAAGCGAGCAGTACTTC.

The chain couples TRBV5-5 to TRBJ2-2, with D perhaps TRBD2 (5 bases). Trimming pared 2 bases from V and 6 bases from J, leaving 11 bases between. This CDR3 has 14 residues. CDR1 is SGHKS, CDR2 YYEKEE, per germline (reference sequence). The CDR3 reads CASSFTLAAGELFF. CDR3 bases: TGTGCCAGCAGCTTCACTCTAGCTGCCGGGGAGCTGTTTTTT.

The chain has TRBV7-9 and TRBJ2-7, with a possible D match to TRBD1 (6 bases). Trimming left V 1 base short and J 2 bases short, with 6 bases between. This CDR3 is built from 13 residues. Per the germline V gene, CDR1 is SEHNR and CDR2 is FQNEAQ (reference sequence). CDR3 loop: CASSLGTAYEQYF. The CDR3 region has the DNA TGTGCCAGCAGCTTAGGGACAGCCTACGAGCAGTACTTC.

This clone was found a few times. The V gene is TRBV19, the J gene TRBJ2-1, with 9 bases lining up with TRBD2. CDR3 length equals 15 residues. Trimming took 6 bases from V and 8 from J; bases not matched to a gene: 11. Germline loops: CDR1 LNHDA, CDR2 SQIVND (reference sequence). CDR3 in amino acids: CASRRAGGPLDEQFF. The CDR3 bases are TGTGCCAGTAGAAGAGCGGGGGGCCCTCTCGATGAGCAGTTCTTC.

In nucleotides, the CDR3 is TGCGCCAGCAGCTCCAGCTCCTACGAGCAGTACTTC. Its translation: CASSSSSYEQYF. This chain connects TRBV5-1 to TRBJ2-7; no reliable D call. Germline CDR1 reads SGHRS; CDR2 reads YFSETQ. Trimming cost V 3 bases and J 0 bases, with 4 bases left between them. The CDR3 is made up of 12 amino acids.

This clone has a single count. The chain joins TRBV9 to TRBJ2-3; TRBD2 aligns across 7 bases. Germline CDR1 and CDR2: SGDLS and YYNGEE. There are 15 residues in the CDR3. J was trimmed by 1 base and V by 2 bases; bases with no gene match: 4. The CDR3 reads CASSVGRAGTDTQYF. The CDR3 DNA sequence: TGTGCCAGCAGCGTTGGGAGGGCTGGCACAGATACGCAGTATTTT.

The chain joins TRBV27 to TRBJ2-2; the D gene is possibly TRBD2 (6 bases). Trimming stripped 2 bases from V and 5 bases from J, with 12 bases between. Germline CDR1 is MNHEY and CDR2 is SMNVEV (reference sequence). The CDR3 loop spans 15 amino acids. CDR3 residues: CASSLEYSGTGELFF. The CDR3 nucleotides read TGTGCCAGCAGTTTAGAATACAGCGGGACCGGGGAGCTGTTTTTT.

The chain employs TRBV6-5 and TRBJ1-2; D possibly corresponds to TRBD1 (6 bases). Germline V gives CDR1 MNHEY, CDR2 SVGAGI. V was clipped by 7 bases and J by 5 bases, with 14 bases between them. This CDR3 is 13 amino acids long. This chain's CDR3 is CASNQTGKYGYTF. The CDR3 DNA reads as TGTGCCAGCAACCAAACAGGGAAATATGGCTACACCTTC.

The rearrangement links TRBV6-6 to TRBJ2-4; tentatively, D is TRBD2 (7 bases). The CDR3 is made up of 14 amino acids. CDR1 and CDR2 (germline): MNHNY, SVGAGI (reference sequence). Trimming took off 2 bases at V and 7 bases at J, with 12 bases between the two ends. The CDR3 DNA sequence: TGTGCCAGCAGTTACGGACTAGGGGGGAACATTCAGTACTTC. It is translated as CASSYGLGGNIQYF.

The chain recombines TRBV5-1 with TRBJ1-5; 7 nucleotides align to TRBD1. Germline V gene sequence: CDR1 SGHRS, CDR2 YFSETQ. The CDR3 spans 15 residues. The V and J ends lost 4 bases and 6 bases, in that order; junction bases with no gene match: 10. The CDR3 spells CASSPGTAETQPQHF. The CDR3 DNA is TGCGCCAGCAGCCCCGGGACAGCGGAGACTCAGCCCCAGCATTTT. Full variable domain (outside the CDR3, taken from reference TRBV5-1 and TRBJ1-5): KAGVTQTPRYLIKTRGQQVTLSCSPISGHRSVSWYQQTPGQGLQFLFEYFSETQRNKGNFPGRFSGRQFSNSRSEMNVSTLELGDSALYLCASSPGTAETQPQHFGDGTRLSIL.

The chain employs TRBV5-1 and TRBJ2-7, with TRBD1 matching 9 bases. This CDR3 has 14 amino acids. The trim removed 4 bases at V and 2 bases at J, leaving 4 bases unmatched. Germline CDR1 is SGHRS and CDR2 is YFSETQ. CDR3 in DNA: TGCGCCAGCAGCCCGGGGACAGGGACCTACGAGCAGTACTTC. This encodes CASSPGTGTYEQYF. Full variable domain (missing parts from reference TRBV5-1 and TRBJ2-7): KAGVTQTPRYLIKTRGQQVTLSCSPISGHRSVSWYQQTPGQGLQFLFEYFSETQRNKGNFPGRFSGRQFSNSRSEMNVSTLELGDSALYLCASSPGTGTYEQYFGPGTRLTVT.

The CDR3 nucleotides are TGTGCCAGCAGCTTACGGGAGAACTCCTACAATGAGCAGTTCTTC. Amino acids: CASSLRENSYNEQFF. The V call is TRBV5-4, the J call TRBJ2-1; possible D gene TRBD2, 6 bases. Trimming left V 2 bases short and J 0 bases short, with 9 bases between. Germline V lookup: CDR1 SGHNT, CDR2 YYREEE (reference sequence). The CDR3 extends over 15 amino acids.

The gene calls are TRBV10-3 and TRBJ1-5; TRBD1 matches 8 bases. Losses at the gene ends were 6 bases for V and 5 bases for J; bases not matched to a gene: 9. The germline CDR1 and CDR2 sequences are ENHRY and SYGVKD. This CDR3 comprises 15 residues. The CDR3 spells CAISPRQGRDQPQHF. CDR3 sequence (DNA): TGTGCCATCAGCCCAAGACAGGGGAGGGATCAGCCCCAGCATTTT.

The chain links TRBV27 to TRBJ1-2; tentative D call: TRBD1 (5 bases). Germline V gives CDR1 MNHEY, CDR2 SMNVEV (reference sequence). The germline V and J ends were trimmed by 11 bases and 2 bases, with 12 bases remaining between them. The CDR3 sequence is 12 residues long. The CDR3 region has the DNA TGTGCCGCTGGGGGGGGGAACTATGGCTACACCTTC. Protein: CAAGGGNYGYTF.

This chain connects TRBV7-2 to TRBJ2-1; tentative D call: TRBD2 (5 bases). The CDR3 spans 15 residues. The V gene's germline CDR1 is SGHTA and CDR2 FQGNSA. The V end was cut by 0 bases, the J end by 2 bases, with 8 bases between. CDR3 sequence (DNA): TGTGCCAGCAGCTTAGCGGGGAGAACCTACAATGAGCAGTTCTTC. Its protein product is CASSLAGRTYNEQFF.

The chain couples TRBV18 to TRBJ2-7, with D possibly matching TRBD2 (6 bases). The CDR3 extends over 16 amino acids. V lost 2 bases to trimming and J lost 0 bases, with 14 bases between them. Germline V gene lookup returns CDR1 KGHSH and CDR2 LQKENI. In nucleotides, the CDR3 is TGTGCCAGCTCACCAATGACTAGTTCCCACTCCTACGAGCAGTACTTC. Encoded protein: CASSPMTSSHSYEQYF.

This clone was seen only a few times. The V gene is TRBV30, the J gene TRBJ1-2, with D possibly TRBD1 on 5 matching bases. CDR1 is GTSNPN and CDR2 is SVGIG in the germline V gene (reference sequence). The length of the CDR3 is 13 residues. V was shortened by 2 bases and J by 3 bases, with 10 bases between the two germline ends. The CDR3 loop reads CAWSQRGDYGYTF. Here the CDR3 DNA reads TGTGCCTGGAGTCAAAGGGGCGACTATGGCTACACCTTC.

V usage is TRBV9 and J usage is TRBJ1-2, with 9 bases fitting TRBD1. Trimming at V came to 8 bases and at J to 8 bases, leaving 7 bases not matched to a gene. CDR3 size: 12 residues. Germline loops: CDR1 SGDLS, CDR2 YYNGEE. Here the CDR3 DNA reads TGTGCCAGTAGACAGGGGGTAGGAGGCTACACCTTC. The encoded protein is CASRQGVGGYTF.

This chain joins TRBV30 and TRBJ1-2; TRBD1 matches 10 bases. CDR1 is GTSNPN and CDR2 is SVGIG in the germline V gene (reference sequence). The CDR3 extends over 14 amino acids. Germline trimming cut 0 bases from V and 3 bases from J; bases unmatched to any gene: 1. CDR3 residues: CAWSVGTGDYGYTF. CDR3 in DNA: TGTGCCTGGAGTGTAGGGACAGGGGACTATGGCTACACCTTC.

The CDR3 nucleotides read TGTGCCAGCAGTTTATCGAGGGGGCTGAGCAATGAGCAGTTCTTC. This sequence encodes CASSLSRGLSNEQFF. This sequence joins TRBV27 and TRBJ2-1; 7 bases agree with TRBD1. Per the germline V gene, CDR1 is MNHEY and CDR2 is SMNVEV (reference sequence). V was clipped by 0 bases and J by 6 bases; unmatched bases: 5. The CDR3 runs 15 residues.

For the CDR3, the DNA is TGTGCCAGCGGGCACACGGGACAGGGTTTCTACGAGCAGTACTTC. Protein product: CASGHTGQGFYEQYF. The chain employs TRBV5-6 and TRBJ2-7; 9 bases map to TRBD1. Germline CDR1 and CDR2: SGHDT and YYEEEE. CDR3 length: 15 residues. Losses at the gene ends were 7 bases for V and 3 bases for J; bases not matched to a gene: 11. Full variable domain (rest looked up from reference TRBV5-6 and TRBJ2-7): DAGVTQSPTHLIKTRGQQVTLRCSPKSGHDTVSWYQQALGQGPQFIFQYYEEEERQRGNFPDRFSGHQFPNYSSELNVNALLLGDSALYLCASGHTGQGFYEQYFGPGTRLTVT.